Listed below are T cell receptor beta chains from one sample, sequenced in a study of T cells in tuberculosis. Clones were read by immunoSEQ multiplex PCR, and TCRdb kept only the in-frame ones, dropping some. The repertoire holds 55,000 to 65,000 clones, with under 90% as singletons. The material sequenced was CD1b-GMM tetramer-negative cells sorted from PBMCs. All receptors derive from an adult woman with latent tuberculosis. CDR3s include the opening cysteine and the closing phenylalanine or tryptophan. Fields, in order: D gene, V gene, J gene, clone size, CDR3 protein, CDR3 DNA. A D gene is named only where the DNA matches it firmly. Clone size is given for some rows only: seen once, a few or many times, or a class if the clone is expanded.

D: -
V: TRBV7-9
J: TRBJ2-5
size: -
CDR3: CASSPGRPREETQYF
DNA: TGTGCCAGCAGCCCCGGACGCCCGAGGGAAGAGACCCAGTACTTC

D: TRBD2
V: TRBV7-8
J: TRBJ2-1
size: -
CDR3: CASSDQAGNEQFF
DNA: TGTGCCAGCAGCGACCAAGCGGGGAATGAGCAGTTCTTC

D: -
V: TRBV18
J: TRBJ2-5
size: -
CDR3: CASSPHPAGGETQYF
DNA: TGTGCCAGCTCACCACACCCAGCGGGCGGAGAGACCCAGTACTTC

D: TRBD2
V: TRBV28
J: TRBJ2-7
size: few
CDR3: CASRPTPGTSGMKSYEQYF
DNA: TGTGCCAGCAGACCCACTCCCGGGACTAGCGGGATGAAGTCCTACGAGCAGTACTTC

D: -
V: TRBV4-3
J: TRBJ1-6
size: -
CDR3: CASSKDIGWNSPLHF
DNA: TGCGCCAGCAGCAAAGATATCGGGTGGAATTCCCCCCTCCACTTT

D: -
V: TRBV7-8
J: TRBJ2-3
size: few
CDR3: CASSLAGGRDTQYF
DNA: TGTGCCAGCAGCTTAGCGGGGGGGCGAGATACGCAGTATTTT

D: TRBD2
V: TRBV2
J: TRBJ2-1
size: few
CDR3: CASSELTSFSEQFF
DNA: TGTGCCAGCAGTGAGCTGACTAGCTTTAGCGAGCAGTTCTTC

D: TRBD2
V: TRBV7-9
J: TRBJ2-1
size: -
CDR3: CASSPGTRPYNEQFF
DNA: TGTGCCAGCAGCCCCGGGACTAGGCCCTACAATGAGCAGTTCTTC

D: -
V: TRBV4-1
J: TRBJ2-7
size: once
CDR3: CASSHPDREGYEQYF
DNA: TGCGCCAGCAGCCATCCGGACAGGGAGGGCTACGAGCAGTACTTC

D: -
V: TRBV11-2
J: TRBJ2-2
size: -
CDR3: CATADFAGELFF
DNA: TGTGCCACTGCGGACTTCGCCGGGGAGCTGTTTTTT

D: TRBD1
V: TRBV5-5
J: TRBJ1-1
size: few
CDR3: CASSSGTGGTEAFF
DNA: TGTGCCAGCAGCTCCGGGACAGGGGGCACTGAAGCTTTCTTT

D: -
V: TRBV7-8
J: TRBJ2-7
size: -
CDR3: CASSLINEQYF
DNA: TGTGCCAGCAGTTTAATAAACGAGCAGTACTTC

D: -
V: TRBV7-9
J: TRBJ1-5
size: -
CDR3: CASSYSGGAGNQPQHF
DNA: TGTGCCAGCAGCTACTCTGGGGGGGCTGGGAATCAGCCCCAGCATTTT

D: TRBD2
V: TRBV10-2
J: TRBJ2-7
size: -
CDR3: CASSEGRSGRNYEQYF
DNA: TGCGCCAGCAGTGAGGGTCGTAGCGGGAGGAACTACGAGCAGTACTTC

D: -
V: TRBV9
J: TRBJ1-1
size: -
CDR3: CASSASQGNTEAFF
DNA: TGTGCCAGCAGCGCCTCACAGGGGAACACTGAAGCTTTCTTT

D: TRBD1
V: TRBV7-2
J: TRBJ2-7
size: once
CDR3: CASSRDRGRENEQYF
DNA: TGTGCCAGCAGCCGTGACAGGGGACGGGAGAACGAGCAGTACTTC

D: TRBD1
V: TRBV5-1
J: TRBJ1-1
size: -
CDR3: CASSLVGQGNTEAFF
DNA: TGCGCCAGCAGCTTGGTGGGACAGGGGAACACTGAAGCTTTCTTT

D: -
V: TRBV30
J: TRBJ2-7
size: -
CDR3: CAWSPQIYEQYF
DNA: TGTGCCTGGAGTCCCCAGATATACGAGCAGTACTTC

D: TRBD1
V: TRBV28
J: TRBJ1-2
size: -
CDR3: CASSLQGAGGYTF
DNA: TGTGCCAGCAGTCTCCAGGGGGCTGGGGGCTACACCTTC

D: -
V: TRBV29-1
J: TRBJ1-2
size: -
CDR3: CSVVEGQGTYGYTF
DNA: TGCAGCGTTGTGGAGGGCCAAGGGACCTATGGCTACACCTTC

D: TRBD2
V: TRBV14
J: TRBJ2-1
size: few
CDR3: CASSRGGGASYNEQFF
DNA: TGTGCCAGCAGCCGGGGCGGGGGGGCCTCCTACAATGAGCAGTTCTTC

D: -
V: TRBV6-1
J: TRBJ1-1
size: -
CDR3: CASGGGRRTEAFF
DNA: TGTGCCAGCGGGGGGGGGCGCCGAACTGAAGCTTTCTTT

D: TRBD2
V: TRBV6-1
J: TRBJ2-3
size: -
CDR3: CASRDSGKGDTQYF
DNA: TGTGCCAGCCGGGATAGCGGGAAGGGAGATACGCAGTATTTT

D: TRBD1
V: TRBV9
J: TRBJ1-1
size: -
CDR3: CASSVDRVAEAFF
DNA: TGTGCCAGCAGCGTCGACAGGGTGGCTGAAGCTTTCTTT

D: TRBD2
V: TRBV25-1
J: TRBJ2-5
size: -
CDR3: CASGEREKREVWGTQYF
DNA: TGTGCCAGCGGTGAAAGGGAGAAGCGGGAGGTATGGGGGACCCAGTACTTC

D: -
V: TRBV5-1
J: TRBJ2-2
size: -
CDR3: CASSYKQGPTGELFF
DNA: TGCGCCAGCAGCTACAAACAGGGCCCGACCGGGGAGCTGTTTTTT

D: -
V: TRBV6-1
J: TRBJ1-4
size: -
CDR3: CASSEAWGPREKLFF
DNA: TGTGCCAGCAGTGAAGCTTGGGGGCCACGAGAAAAACTGTTTTTT

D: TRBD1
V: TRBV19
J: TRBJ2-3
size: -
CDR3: CASSPRDRGQGDTQYF
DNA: TGTGCCAGTAGTCCGAGGGACAGGGGGCAGGGAGATACGCAGTATTTT

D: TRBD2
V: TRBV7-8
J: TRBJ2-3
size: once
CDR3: CASSSSVLAGGPDTQYF
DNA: TGTGCCAGCAGCTCATCCGTACTAGCGGGGGGGCCAGATACGCAGTATTTT

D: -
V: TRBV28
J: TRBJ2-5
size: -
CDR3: CASTPVRGTETQYF
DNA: TGTGCCAGCACCCCCGTAAGGGGCACGGAGACCCAGTACTTC

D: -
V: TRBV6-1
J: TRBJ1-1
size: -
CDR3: CASSLTVNTEAFF
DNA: TGTGCCAGCAGTTTGACAGTGAACACTGAAGCTTTCTTT

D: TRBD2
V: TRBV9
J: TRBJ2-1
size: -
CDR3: CASSVDLAVYNEQFF
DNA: TGTGCCAGCAGCGTAGATCTAGCGGTCTACAATGAGCAGTTCTTC